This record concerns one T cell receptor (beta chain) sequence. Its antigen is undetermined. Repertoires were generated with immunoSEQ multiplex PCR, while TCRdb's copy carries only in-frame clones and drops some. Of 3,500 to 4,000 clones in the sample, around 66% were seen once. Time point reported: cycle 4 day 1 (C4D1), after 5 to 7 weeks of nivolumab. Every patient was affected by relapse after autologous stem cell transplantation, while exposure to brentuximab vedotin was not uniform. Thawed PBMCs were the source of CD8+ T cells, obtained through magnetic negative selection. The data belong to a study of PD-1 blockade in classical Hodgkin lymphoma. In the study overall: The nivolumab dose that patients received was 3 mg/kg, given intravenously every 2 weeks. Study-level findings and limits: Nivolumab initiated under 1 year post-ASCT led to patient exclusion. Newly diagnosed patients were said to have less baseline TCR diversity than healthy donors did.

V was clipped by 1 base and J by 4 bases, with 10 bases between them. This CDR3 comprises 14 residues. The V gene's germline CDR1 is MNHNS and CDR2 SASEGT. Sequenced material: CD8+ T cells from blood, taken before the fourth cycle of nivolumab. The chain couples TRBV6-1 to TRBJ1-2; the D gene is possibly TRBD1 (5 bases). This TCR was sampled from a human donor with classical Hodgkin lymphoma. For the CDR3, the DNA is TGTGCCAGCAGTGAAGGTTGGGGGGGCTATGGCTACACCTTC. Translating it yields CASSEGWGGYGYTF.